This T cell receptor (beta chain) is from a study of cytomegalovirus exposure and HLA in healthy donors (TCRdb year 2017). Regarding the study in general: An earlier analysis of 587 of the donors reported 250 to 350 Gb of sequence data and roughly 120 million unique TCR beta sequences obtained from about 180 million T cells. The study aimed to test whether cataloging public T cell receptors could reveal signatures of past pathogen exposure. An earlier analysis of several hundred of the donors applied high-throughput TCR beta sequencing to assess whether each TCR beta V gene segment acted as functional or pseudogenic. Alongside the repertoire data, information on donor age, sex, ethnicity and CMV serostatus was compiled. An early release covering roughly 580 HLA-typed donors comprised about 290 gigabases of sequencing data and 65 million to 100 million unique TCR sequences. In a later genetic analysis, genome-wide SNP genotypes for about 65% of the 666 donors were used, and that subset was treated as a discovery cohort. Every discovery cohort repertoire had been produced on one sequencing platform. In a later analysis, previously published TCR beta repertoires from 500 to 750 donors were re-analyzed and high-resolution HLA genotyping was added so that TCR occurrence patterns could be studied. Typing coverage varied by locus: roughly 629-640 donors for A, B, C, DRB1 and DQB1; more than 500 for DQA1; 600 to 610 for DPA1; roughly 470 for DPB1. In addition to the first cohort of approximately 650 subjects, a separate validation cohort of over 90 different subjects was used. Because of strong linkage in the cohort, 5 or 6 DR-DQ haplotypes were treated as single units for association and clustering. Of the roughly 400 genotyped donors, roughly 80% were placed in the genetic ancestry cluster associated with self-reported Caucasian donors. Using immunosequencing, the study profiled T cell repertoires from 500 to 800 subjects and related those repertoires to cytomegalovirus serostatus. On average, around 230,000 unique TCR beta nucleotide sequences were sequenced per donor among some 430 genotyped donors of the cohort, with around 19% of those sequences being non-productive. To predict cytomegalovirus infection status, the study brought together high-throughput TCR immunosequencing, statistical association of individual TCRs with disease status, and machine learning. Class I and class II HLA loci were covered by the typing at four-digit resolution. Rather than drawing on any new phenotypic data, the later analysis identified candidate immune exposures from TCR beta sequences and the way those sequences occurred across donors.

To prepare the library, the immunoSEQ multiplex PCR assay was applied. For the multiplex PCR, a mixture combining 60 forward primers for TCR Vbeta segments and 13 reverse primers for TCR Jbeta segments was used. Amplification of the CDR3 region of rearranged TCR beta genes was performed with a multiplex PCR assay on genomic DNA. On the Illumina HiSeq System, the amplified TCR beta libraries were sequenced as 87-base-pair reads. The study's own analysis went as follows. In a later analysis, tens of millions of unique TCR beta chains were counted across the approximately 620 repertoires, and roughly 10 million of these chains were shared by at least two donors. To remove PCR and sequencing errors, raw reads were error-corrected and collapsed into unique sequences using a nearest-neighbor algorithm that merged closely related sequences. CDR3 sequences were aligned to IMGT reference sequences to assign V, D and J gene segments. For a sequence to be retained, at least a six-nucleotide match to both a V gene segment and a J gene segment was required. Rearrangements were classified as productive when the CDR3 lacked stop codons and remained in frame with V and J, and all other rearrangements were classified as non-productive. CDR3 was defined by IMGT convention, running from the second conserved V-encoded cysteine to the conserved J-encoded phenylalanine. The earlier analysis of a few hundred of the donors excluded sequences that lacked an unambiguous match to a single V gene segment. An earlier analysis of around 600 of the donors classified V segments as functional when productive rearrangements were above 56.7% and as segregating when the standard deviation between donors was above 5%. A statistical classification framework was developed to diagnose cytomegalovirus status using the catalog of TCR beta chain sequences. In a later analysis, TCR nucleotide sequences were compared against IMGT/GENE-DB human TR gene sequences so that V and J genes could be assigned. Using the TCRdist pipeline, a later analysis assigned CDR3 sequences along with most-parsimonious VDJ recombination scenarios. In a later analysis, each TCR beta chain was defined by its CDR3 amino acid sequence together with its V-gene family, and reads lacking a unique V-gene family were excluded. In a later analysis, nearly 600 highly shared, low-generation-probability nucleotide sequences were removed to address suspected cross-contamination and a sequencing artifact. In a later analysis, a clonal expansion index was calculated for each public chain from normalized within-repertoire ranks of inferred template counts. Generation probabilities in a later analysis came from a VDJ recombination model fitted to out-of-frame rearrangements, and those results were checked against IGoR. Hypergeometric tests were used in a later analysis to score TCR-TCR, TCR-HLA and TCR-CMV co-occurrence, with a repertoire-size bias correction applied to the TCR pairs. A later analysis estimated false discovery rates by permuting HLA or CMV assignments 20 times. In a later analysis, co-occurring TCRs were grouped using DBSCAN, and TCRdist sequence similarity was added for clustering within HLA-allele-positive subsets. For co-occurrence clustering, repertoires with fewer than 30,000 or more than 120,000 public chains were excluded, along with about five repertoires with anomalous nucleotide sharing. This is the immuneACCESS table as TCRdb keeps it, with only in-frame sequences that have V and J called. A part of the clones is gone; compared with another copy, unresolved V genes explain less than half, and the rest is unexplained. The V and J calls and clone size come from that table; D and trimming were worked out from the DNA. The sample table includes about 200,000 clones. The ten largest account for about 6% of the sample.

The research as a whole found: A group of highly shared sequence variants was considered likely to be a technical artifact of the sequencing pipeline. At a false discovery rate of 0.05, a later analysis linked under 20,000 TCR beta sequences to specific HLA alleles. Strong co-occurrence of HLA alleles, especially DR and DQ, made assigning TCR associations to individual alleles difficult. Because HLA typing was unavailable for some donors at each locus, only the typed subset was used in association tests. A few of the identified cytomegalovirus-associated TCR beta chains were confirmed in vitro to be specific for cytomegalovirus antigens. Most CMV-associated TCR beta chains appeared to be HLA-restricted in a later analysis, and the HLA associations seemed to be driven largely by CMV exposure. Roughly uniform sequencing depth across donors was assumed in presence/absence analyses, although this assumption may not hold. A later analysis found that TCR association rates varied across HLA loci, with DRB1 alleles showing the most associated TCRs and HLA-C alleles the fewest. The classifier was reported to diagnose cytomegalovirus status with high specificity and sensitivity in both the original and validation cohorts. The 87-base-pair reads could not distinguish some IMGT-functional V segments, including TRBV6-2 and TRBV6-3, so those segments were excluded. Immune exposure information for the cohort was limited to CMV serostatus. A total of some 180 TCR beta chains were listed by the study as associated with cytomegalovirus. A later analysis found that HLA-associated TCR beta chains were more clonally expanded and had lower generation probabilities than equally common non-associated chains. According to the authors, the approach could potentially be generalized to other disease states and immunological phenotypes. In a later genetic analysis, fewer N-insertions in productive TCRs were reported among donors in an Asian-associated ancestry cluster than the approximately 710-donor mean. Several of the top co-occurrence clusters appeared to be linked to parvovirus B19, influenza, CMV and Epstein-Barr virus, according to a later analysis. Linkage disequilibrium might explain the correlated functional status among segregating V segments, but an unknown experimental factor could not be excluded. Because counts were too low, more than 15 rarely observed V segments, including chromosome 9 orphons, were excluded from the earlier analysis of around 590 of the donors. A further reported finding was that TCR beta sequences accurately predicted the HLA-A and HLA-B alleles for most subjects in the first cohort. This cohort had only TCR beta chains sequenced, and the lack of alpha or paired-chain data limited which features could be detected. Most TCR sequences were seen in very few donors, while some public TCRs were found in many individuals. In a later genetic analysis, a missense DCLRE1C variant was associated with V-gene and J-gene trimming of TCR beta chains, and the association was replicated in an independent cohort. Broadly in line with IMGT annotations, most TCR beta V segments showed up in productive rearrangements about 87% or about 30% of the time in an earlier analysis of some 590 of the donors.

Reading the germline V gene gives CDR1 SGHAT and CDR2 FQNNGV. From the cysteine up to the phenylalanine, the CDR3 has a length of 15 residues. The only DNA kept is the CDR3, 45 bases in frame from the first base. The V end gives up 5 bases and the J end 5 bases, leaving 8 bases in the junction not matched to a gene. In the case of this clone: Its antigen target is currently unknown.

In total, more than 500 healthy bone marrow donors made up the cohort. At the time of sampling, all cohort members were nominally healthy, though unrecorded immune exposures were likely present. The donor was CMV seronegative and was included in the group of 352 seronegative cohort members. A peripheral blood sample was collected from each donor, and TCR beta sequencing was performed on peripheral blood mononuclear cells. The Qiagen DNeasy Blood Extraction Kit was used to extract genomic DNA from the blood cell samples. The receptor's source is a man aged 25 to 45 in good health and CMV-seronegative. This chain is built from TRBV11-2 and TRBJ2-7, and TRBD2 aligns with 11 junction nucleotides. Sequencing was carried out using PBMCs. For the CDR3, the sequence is CASSQIAGGDHEQYF. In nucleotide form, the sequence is TGTGCCAGCAGCCAAATAGCGGGAGGGGACCACGAGCAGTACTTC. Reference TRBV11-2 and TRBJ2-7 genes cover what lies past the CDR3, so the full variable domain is EAGVAQSPRYKIIEKRQSVAFWCNPISGHATLYWYQQILGQGPKLLIQFQNNGVVDDSQLPKDRFSAERLKGVDSTLKIQPAKLEDSAVYLCASSQIAGGDHEQYFGPGTRLTVT.